Sequencing of this T cell receptor beta chain was carried out in a study of early T cells in non-severe SARS-CoV-2 infection. Study-level background: Unsorted whole-blood RNA was sequenced in bulk, leaving chains unpaired. Study-wide findings and caveats: A preference for anti-spike CD8 responses marked VDJdb matching, which missed private and CD4 specificities.

cDNA molecules, individually, were tagged with unique molecular identifiers. TCRdb analysed the 5' RACE reads with MiXCR anew, one entry per CDR3 protein. The profile shows 40,000 to 45,000 distinct CDR3 sequences, roughly a tenth of them singletons. Comment on this clonotype: Its antigen is unidentified.

CDR1 DFQATT and CDR2 SNEGSKA come from the germline V gene (reference sequence). The CDR3 has 13 amino acids. The ends lost 4 bases at V and 6 bases at J; junction bases unmatched: 3. The sequence came from an adult who was a healthcare worker with PCR-confirmed SARS-CoV-2 infection or an uninfected control (not recorded which). Sequencing used whole blood. The chain recombines TRBV20-1 with TRBJ1-6, with 7 bases aligning to TRBD1. CDR3 nucleotide sequence: TGCAGTGCTAACTGGGACAGTAATTCACCCCTCCACTTT. Amino acid sequence: CSANWDSNSPLHF.